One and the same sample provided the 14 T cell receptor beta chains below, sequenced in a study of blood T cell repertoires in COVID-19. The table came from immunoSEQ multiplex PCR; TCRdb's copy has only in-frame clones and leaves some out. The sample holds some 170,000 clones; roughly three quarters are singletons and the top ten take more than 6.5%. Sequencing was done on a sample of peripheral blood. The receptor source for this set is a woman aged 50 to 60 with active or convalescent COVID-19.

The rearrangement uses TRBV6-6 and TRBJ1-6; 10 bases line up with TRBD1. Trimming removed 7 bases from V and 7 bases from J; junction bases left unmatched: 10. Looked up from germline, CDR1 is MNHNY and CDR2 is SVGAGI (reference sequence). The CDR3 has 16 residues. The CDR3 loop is CASNTRQGAMNSPLHF. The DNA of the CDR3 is TGTGCCAGCAACACTCGACAGGGGGCTATGAATTCACCCCTCCACTTT.

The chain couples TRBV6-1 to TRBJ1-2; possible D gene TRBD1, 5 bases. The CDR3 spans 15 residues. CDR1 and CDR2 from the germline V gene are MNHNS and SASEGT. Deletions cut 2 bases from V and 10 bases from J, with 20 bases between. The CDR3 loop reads CASSETGGDDFHYTF. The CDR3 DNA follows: TGTGCCAGCAGTGAAACGGGAGGGGATGACTTTCACTACACCTTC.

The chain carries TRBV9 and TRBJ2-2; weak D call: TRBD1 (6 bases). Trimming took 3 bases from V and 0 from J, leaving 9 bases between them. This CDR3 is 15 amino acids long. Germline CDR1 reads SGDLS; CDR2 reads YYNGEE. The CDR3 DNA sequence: TGTGCCAGCAGCGCAGGGGTCCCGAACACCGGGGAGCTGTTTTTT. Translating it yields CASSAGVPNTGELFF.

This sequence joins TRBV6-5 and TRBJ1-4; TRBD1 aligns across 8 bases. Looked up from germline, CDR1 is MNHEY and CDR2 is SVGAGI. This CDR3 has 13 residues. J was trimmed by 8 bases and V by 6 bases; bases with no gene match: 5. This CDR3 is CASRSGQGEKLFF. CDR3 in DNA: TGTGCCAGCAGATCCGGACAGGGCGAAAAACTGTTTTTT.

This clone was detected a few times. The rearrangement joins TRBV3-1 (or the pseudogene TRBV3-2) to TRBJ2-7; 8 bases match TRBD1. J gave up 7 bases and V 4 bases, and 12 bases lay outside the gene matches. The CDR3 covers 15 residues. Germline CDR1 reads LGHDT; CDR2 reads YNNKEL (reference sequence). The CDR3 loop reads CASSPQDRGVREQYF. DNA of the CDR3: TGTGCCAGCAGCCCCCAAGACAGGGGAGTACGGGAGCAGTACTTC.

CDR3 amino acids: CASSPGPGIGYTF. The CDR3 bases are TGTGCCAGCAGCCCCGGGCCAGGGATAGGCTACACCTTC. The chain employs TRBV5-6 and TRBJ1-2, with D maybe TRBD1 (5 bases). V lost 4 bases, J lost 8 bases, and 15 bases lay in between. The CDR3 covers 13 residues. Germline CDR1 reads SGHDT; CDR2 reads YYEEEE.

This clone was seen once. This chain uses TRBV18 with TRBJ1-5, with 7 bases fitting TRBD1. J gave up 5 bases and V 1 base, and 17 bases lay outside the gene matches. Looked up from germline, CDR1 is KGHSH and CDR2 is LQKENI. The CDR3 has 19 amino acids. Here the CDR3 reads CASSPRLPDRSSPHQPQHF. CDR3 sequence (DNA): TGTGCCAGCTCACCACGGCTCCCGGACAGGTCATCCCCCCATCAGCCCCAGCATTTT.

DNA for the CDR3: TGTGCCAGCAGCAAAGCGACCGGGACAGGGGGCCCCGATTATAATTCACCCCTCCACTTT. Protein product: CASSKATGTGGPDYNSPLHF. The chain combines TRBV21-1 with TRBJ1-6; the table assigns TRBD1, which was not confirmed against the DNA. TRBV21-1 is listed as a pseudogene. This CDR3 has 20 amino acids.

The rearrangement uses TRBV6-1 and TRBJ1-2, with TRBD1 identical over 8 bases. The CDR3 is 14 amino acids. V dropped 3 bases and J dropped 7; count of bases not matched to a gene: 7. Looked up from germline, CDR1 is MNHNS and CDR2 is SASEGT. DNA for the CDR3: TGTGCCAGCAGTGACCATCAGGGGGCTAGTGGCTACACCTTC. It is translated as CASSDHQGASGYTF.

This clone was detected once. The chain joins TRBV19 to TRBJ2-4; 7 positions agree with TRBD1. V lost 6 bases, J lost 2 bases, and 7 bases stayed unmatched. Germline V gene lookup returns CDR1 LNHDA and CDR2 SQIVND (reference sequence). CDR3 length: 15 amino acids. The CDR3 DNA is TGTGCCAGTAGCAGGGACAGCGATACCAAAAACATTCAGTACTTC. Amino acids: CASSRDSDTKNIQYF.

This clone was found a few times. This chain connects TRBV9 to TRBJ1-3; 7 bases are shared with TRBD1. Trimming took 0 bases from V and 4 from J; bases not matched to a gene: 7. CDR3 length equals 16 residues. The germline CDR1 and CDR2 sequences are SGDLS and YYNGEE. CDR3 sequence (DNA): TGTGCCAGCAGCGTAGCCCCGACAGGGAGCGGAAACACCATATATTTT. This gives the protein CASSVAPTGSGNTIYF.

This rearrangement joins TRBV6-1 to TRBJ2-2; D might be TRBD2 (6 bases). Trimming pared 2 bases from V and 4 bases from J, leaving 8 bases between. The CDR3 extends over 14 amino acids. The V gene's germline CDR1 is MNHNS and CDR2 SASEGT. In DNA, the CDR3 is TGTGCCAGCAGTGAACGGGGGACCACCGGGGAGCTGTTTTTT. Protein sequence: CASSERGTTGELFF.

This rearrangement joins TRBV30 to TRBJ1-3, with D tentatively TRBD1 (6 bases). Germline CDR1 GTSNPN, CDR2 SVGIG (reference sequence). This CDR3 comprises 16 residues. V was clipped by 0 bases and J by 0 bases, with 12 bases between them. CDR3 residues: CAWSVAGVFSGNTIYF. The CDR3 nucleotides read TGTGCCTGGAGTGTAGCAGGGGTGTTCTCTGGAAACACCATATATTTT.

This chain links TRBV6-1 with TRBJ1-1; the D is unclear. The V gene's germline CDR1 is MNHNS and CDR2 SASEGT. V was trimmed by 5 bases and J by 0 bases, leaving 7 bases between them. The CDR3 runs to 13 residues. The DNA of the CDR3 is TGTGCCAGCAGTCTCACAGTGAACACTGAAGCTTTCTTT. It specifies CASSLTVNTEAFF.